These 21 T cell receptor beta chains were sequenced from one sample in a study of CD8 T cells in Susac syndrome. Random hexamers primed reverse transcription of roughly 0.45 to 1 ug RNA. MiXCR, applied by TCRdb to the immunoSEQ multiplex PCR reads, yields one record per CDR3 protein. The table records roughly 200,000 distinct CDR3 sequences, about 94% of them present only once. Sequenced sample: CD4+ T cells from PBMCs. The receptors stem from a human donor with multiple sclerosis.

This sequence joins TRBV30 and TRBJ2-5, with no clear D. Germline V gene lookup returns CDR1 GTSNPN and CDR2 SVGIG (reference sequence). V was clipped by 2 bases and J by 4 bases, with 5 bases between them. The CDR3 runs to 11 residues. CDR3 bases: TGTGCCTGGAGTTACGTAGAGACCCAGTACTTC. It is translated as CAWSYVETQYF.

The chain links TRBV5-6 to TRBJ2-1; D unclear. V lost 0 bases, J lost 7 bases, and 8 bases lay in between. This CDR3 comprises 13 residues. Germline V gene lookup returns CDR1 SGHDT and CDR2 YYEEEE. The DNA for the CDR3 is TGTGCCAGCAGCTTGGGTCGCTGGAATGAGCAGTTCTTC. Its protein is CASSLGRWNEQFF.

The CDR3 spells CASTLPGQVDTQYF. CDR3 DNA sequence: TGTGCCAGCACCCTCCCGGGACAGGTAGATACGCAGTATTTT. The J gene is TRBJ2-3, the V gene TRBV25-1, with 8 bases matching TRBD1. This CDR3 is built from 14 residues. Germline V gives CDR1 MGHDK, CDR2 SYGVNS. V lost 7 bases to trimming and J lost 5 bases; unmatched junction nucleotides: 8. The full variable domain, in which reference TRBV25-1 and TRBJ2-3 provide the parts outside the CDR3, is EADIYQTPRYLVIGTGKKITLECSQTMGHDKMYWYQQDPGMELHLIHYSYGVNSTEKGDLSSESTVSRIRTEHFPLTLESARPSHTSQYLCASTLPGQVDTQYFGPGTRLTVL.

This clonotype was recorded once. The chain couples TRBV2 to TRBJ1-1, with TRBD1 identical over 7 bases. CDR3 size: 13 residues. J lost 3 bases, V lost 6 bases, and 4 bases had no gene match. Germline V gene data show CDR1 as SNHLY and CDR2 as FYNNEI. For the CDR3, the DNA is TGTGCCAGCAGAGACAGGGCGTACACTGAAGCTTTCTTT. Protein product: CASRDRAYTEAFF.

The genes are TRBV15 and TRBJ1-2; D possibly corresponds to TRBD1 (6 bases). The CDR3 consists of 14 residues. Looked up from germline, CDR1 is LNHNV and CDR2 is YYDKDF (reference sequence). Trimming removed 1 base from V and 3 bases from J, with 9 bases in between. The CDR3 is CATSRGGAYYGYTF. The CDR3 nucleotides are TGTGCCACCAGCAGAGGGGGGGCGTACTATGGCTACACCTTC.

The V gene is TRBV4-1, the J gene TRBJ1-3; maybe TRBD1 (5 bases). Germline V CDR1 and CDR2: MGHRA, YSYEKL. V shed 4 bases and J shed 3 bases, with 10 bases lying between them. This CDR3 is 14 amino acids long. Written as DNA, the CDR3 is TGCGCCAGCAGCCCCCAGGGATTTGGAAACACCATATATTTT. Translation gives CASSPQGFGNTIYF.

The J gene is TRBJ1-3, the V gene TRBV20-1; the D is unclear. V shed 3 bases and J shed 1 base, with 10 bases lying between them. Germline CDR1 is DFQATT and CDR2 is SNEGSKA (reference sequence). This CDR3 comprises 14 residues. The CDR3 DNA reads as TGCAGTGCTAGTCCCTTGAGTTCTGGAAACACCATATATTTT. Translation: CSASPLSSGNTIYF.

This chain joins TRBV3-1 and TRBJ2-7; D ambiguous. Germline assignment: CDR1 LGHDT and CDR2 YNNKEL (reference sequence). This CDR3 contains 11 residues. V dropped 3 bases and J dropped 7 bases, with 7 bases sitting between them. CDR3 in DNA: TGTGCCAGCAGCCAGCTTAAGGAGCAGTACTTC. Translation: CASSQLKEQYF.

The chain employs TRBV6-2 or TRBV6-3 and TRBJ2-3, with D perhaps matching TRBD2 (6 bases). Trimming shortened V by 8 bases and J by 4 bases, and 10 bases separated the two germline ends. The germline V gene has CDR1 MNHEY and CDR2 SVGEGT. The CDR3 consists of 12 residues. CDR3: CASGGVADTQYF. DNA for the CDR3: TGTGCCAGCGGAGGGGTAGCAGATACGCAGTATTTT.

This clonotype came up a few times. The V and J genes are TRBV7-2 and TRBJ2-5, with D perhaps assigned TRBD1 or TRBD2 (5 bases each). Trimming removed 6 bases from V and 2 bases from J, with 13 bases in between. Germline assignment: CDR1 SGHTA and CDR2 FQGNSA. The CDR3 has 14 amino acids. The CDR3 sequence: CASSQGTEQETQYF. The DNA for the CDR3 is TGTGCCAGCAGTCAAGGGACGGAACAAGAGACCCAGTACTTC.

This clonotype was detected only once. The gene calls are TRBV7-9 and TRBJ1-5; D remains unclear. CDR1 and CDR2 (germline): SEHNR, FQNEAQ (reference sequence). This CDR3 has 13 amino acids. Deletions cut 1 base from V and 10 bases from J, with 11 bases between. CDR3 DNA: TGTGCCAGCAGCTTAGAAATCGGGAACCCCCAGCATTTT. It encodes CASSLEIGNPQHF.

The rearrangement uses TRBV19 and TRBJ1-2; D not resolved. The CDR3 has 11 residues. Germline loops: CDR1 LNHDA, CDR2 SQIVND (reference sequence). V was clipped by 4 bases and J by 9 bases, with 9 bases between them. CDR3 residues: CASSTPRSYTF. CDR3 coding DNA: TGTGCCAGTAGTACTCCCAGGAGCTACACCTTC. Using reference TRBV19 and TRBJ1-2 for the parts outside the CDR3, the full variable domain is DGGITQSPKYLFRKEGQNVTLSCEQNLNHDAMYWYRQDPGQGLRLIYYSQIVNDFQKGDIAEGYSVSREKKESFPLTVTSAQKNPTAFYLCASSTPRSYTFGSGTRLTVV.

V is TRBV7-9 and J is TRBJ1-6; 7 bases fit TRBD1. Germline CDR1 reads SEHNR; CDR2 reads FQNEAQ (reference sequence). The V and J ends lost 3 bases and 14 bases, in that order; junction bases with no gene match: 10. The CDR3 has 14 amino acids. CDR3 amino acids: CASSLSGTAFTLHF. The CDR3 DNA follows: TGTGCCAGCAGCTTGAGTGGGACAGCTTTTACCCTCCACTTT.

The chain recombines TRBV6-5 with TRBJ1-2; D call uncertain. The CDR3 is made up of 13 amino acids. Germline loops: CDR1 MNHEY, CDR2 SVGAGI. Trimming shortened V by 2 bases and J by 7 bases, and 11 bases separated the two germline ends. CDR3 in amino acids: CASSYDQAGGYTF. The CDR3 DNA follows: TGTGCCAGCAGTTACGACCAGGCTGGTGGCTACACCTTC.

The V gene is TRBV25-1, the J gene TRBJ2-1; maybe TRBD1 (6 bases). Germline-derived CDR1 and CDR2 are MGHDK and SYGVNS. Deletions cut 3 bases from V and 8 bases from J, with 17 bases between. The length of the CDR3 is 15 residues. CDR3 region: CASSDGTSDFDEQFF. In DNA form, the CDR3 reads TGTGCCAGCAGTGACGGGACATCCGATTTCGATGAGCAGTTCTTC. The full variable domain, completed using reference TRBV25-1 and TRBJ2-1, is EADIYQTPRYLVIGTGKKITLECSQTMGHDKMYWYQQDPGMELHLIHYSYGVNSTEKGDLSSESTVSRIRTEHFPLTLESARPSHTSQYLCASSDGTSDFDEQFFGPGTRLTVL.

The chain employs TRBV29-1 and TRBJ2-5; no definite D call. V lost 5 bases to trimming and J lost 1 base, with 8 bases between them. Germline lookup yields CDR1 SQVTM and CDR2 ANQGSEA. CDR3 size: 12 residues. CDR3 residues: CSVRQFQETQYF. The CDR3 DNA follows: TGCAGCGTTAGGCAGTTCCAAGAGACCCAGTACTTC.

V gene TRBV2 combines with J gene TRBJ2-5; D gene uncertain. This CDR3 region has 11 residues. V was pared by 10 bases and J by 5 bases, with 11 bases between. Germline assignment: CDR1 SNHLY and CDR2 FYNNEI. CDR3 protein: CATALEETQYF. The DNA of the CDR3 is TGTGCCACCGCCTTGGAGGAGACCCAGTACTTC.

The chain carries TRBV7-6 and TRBJ2-1, with a weak D call TRBD1 (6 bases). Trimming took off 3 bases at V and 9 bases at J, with 12 bases between the two ends. The CDR3 length is 13 residues. Germline V lookup: CDR1 SGHVS, CDR2 FNYEAQ. CDR3 sequence reads: CASSFNRDLEQFF. CDR3 coding DNA: TGTGCCAGCAGCTTTAACAGGGACCTTGAGCAGTTCTTC.

This chain links TRBV12-3 or TRBV12-4 with TRBJ1-1; D possibly corresponds to TRBD1 (6 bases). The CDR3 has 12 amino acids. Trimming took off 5 bases at V and 10 bases at J, with 14 bases between the two ends. CDR3 bases: TGTGCCAGCAGTCCCGGGACACGGATAGCTTTCTTT. The encoded protein is CASSPGTRIAFF.

This clonotype was recorded a few times. The chain combines TRBV3-1 with TRBJ2-7; D call uncertain. Germline CDR1 and CDR2: LGHDT and YNNKEL (reference sequence). There are 14 residues in the CDR3. Trimming removed 0 bases from V and 0 bases from J, with 6 bases in between. Here the CDR3 reads CASSQDLGSYEQYF. The CDR3 nucleotides are TGTGCCAGCAGCCAAGACCTCGGCTCCTACGAGCAGTACTTC.

This clonotype has more than one count but fewer than ten. The chain has TRBV27 and TRBJ2-1, with a possible D match to TRBD1 (5 bases). Deletions cut 6 bases from V and 5 bases from J, with 11 bases between. From germline, CDR1 is MNHEY and CDR2 SMNVEV (reference sequence). There are 13 residues in the CDR3. The CDR3 protein is CASRRQGHNEQFF. The CDR3, as DNA: TGTGCCAGCAGACGGCAGGGCCACAATGAGCAGTTCTTC.